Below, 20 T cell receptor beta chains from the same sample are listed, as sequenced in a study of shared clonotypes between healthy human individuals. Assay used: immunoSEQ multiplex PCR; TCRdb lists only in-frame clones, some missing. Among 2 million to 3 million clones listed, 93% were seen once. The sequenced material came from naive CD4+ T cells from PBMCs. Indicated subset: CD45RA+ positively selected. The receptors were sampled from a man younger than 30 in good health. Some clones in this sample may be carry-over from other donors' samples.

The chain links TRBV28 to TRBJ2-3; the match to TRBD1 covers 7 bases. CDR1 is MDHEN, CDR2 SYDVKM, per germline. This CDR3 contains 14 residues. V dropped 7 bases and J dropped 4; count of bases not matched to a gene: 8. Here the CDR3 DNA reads TGTGCCAGCAATACCGGCCAGGGGGCAGATACGCAGTATTTT. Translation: CASNTGQGADTQYF.

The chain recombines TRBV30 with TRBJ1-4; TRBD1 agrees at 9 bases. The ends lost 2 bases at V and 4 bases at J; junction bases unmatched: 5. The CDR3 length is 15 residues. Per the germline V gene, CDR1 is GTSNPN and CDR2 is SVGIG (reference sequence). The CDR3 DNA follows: TGTGCCTGGAGTCCCTGGACAGGGGATAATGAAAAACTGTTTTTT. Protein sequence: CAWSPWTGDNEKLFF.

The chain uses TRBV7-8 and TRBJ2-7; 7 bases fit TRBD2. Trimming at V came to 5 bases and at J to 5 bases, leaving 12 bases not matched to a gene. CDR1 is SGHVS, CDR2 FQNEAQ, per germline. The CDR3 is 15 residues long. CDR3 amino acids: CASSTILRGVDEQYF. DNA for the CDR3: TGTGCCAGCAGCACAATCCTCCGGGGGGTCGACGAGCAGTACTTC.

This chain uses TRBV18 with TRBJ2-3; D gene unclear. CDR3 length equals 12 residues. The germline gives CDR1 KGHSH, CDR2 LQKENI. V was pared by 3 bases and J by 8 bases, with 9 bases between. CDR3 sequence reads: CASSPGSSTQYF. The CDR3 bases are TGTGCCAGCTCACCCGGATCGAGTACGCAGTATTTT.

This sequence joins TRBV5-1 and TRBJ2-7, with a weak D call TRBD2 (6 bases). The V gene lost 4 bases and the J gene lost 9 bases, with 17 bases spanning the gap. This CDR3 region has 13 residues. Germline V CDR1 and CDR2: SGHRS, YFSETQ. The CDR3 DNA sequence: TGCGCCAGCAGCCCGACCCCGGCAGCGGGGCAGTACTTC. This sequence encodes CASSPTPAAGQYF. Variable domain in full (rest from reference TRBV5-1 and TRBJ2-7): KAGVTQTPRYLIKTRGQQVTLSCSPISGHRSVSWYQQTPGQGLQFLFEYFSETQRNKGNFPGRFSGRQFSNSRSEMNVSTLELGDSALYLCASSPTPAAGQYFGPGTRLTVT.

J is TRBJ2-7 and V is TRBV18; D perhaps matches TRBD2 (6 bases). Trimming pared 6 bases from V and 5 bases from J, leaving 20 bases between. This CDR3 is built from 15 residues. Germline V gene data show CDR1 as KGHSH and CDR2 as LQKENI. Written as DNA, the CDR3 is TGTGCCAGCTCCCACGGCGGGGTCCTACGCGACGAGCAGTACTTC. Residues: CASSHGGVLRDEQYF.

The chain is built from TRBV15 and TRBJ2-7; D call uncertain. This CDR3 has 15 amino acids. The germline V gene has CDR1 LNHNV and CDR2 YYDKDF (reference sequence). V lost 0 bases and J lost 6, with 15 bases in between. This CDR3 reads CATSRDRGGTPEQYF. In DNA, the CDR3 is TGTGCCACCAGCAGAGATCGCGGTGGAACCCCCGAGCAGTACTTC.

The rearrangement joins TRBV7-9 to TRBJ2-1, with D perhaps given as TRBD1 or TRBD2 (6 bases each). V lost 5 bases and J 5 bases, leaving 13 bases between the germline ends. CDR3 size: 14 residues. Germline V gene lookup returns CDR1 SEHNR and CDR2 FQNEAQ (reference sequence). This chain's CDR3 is CASSRGTPNNEQFF. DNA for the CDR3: TGTGCCAGCAGCCGCGGGACACCCAACAATGAGCAGTTCTTC.

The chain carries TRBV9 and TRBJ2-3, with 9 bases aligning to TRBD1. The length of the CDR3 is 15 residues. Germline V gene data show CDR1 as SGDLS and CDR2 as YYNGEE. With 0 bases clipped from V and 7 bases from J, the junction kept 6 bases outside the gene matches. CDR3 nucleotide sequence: TGTGCCAGCAGCGTAGGTGGGACAGGGACAAATACGCAGTATTTT. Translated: CASSVGGTGTNTQYF.

This CDR3 is CASSSRGSKTQYF. The CDR3 DNA reads TGTGCCAGCAGCTCGCGAGGGAGTAAGACCCAGTACTTC. V is TRBV6-5 and J is TRBJ2-5, with D perhaps TRBD2 (5 bases). Germline assignment: CDR1 MNHEY and CDR2 SVGAGI. The CDR3 contains 13 residues. Trimming shortened V by 6 bases and J by 6 bases, and 14 bases separated the two germline ends.

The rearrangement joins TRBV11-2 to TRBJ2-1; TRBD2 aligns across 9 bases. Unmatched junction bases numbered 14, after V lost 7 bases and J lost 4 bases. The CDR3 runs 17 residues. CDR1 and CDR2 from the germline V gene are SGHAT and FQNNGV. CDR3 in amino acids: CASNSRLAGVSYNEQFF. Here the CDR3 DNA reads TGTGCCAGCAACTCACGGTTAGCGGGAGTTTCATACAATGAGCAGTTCTTC. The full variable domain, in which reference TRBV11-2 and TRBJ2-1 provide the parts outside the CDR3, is EAGVAQSPRYKIIEKRQSVAFWCNPISGHATLYWYQQILGQGPKLLIQFQNNGVVDDSQLPKDRFSAERLKGVDSTLKIQPAKLEDSAVYLCASNSRLAGVSYNEQFFGPGTRLTVL.

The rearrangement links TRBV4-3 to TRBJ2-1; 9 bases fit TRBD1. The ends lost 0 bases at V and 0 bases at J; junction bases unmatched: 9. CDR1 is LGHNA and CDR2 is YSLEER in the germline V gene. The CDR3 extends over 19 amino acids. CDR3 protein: CASSQDTGGHSYSYNEQFF. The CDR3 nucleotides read TGCGCCAGCAGCCAAGATACAGGGGGCCATTCATACTCCTACAATGAGCAGTTCTTC.

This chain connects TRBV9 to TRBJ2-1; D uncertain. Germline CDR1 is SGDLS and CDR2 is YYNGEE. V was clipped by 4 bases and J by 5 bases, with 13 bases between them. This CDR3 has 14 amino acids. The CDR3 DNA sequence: TGTGCCAGCAGCCCCAGACACACTGACAATGAGCAGTTCTTC. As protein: CASSPRHTDNEQFF.

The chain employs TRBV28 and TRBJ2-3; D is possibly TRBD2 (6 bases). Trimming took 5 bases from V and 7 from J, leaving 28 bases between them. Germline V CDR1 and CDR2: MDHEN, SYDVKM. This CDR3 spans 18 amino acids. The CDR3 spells CASSPGSPRVYSHHTQYF. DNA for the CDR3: TGTGCCAGCAGTCCCGGGAGCCCGCGGGTGTATTCACATCATACGCAGTATTTT. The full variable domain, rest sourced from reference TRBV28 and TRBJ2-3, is DVKVTQSSRYLVKRTGEKVFLECVQDMDHENMFWYRQDPGLGLRLIYFSYDVKMKEKGDIPEGYSVSREKKERFSLILESASTNQTSMYLCASSPGSPRVYSHHTQYFGPGTRLTVL.

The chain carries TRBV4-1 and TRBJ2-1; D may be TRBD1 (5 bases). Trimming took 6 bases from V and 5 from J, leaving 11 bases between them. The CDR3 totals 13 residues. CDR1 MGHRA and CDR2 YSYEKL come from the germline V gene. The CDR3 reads CASSRGEDNEQFF. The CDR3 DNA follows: TGCGCCAGCAGTAGGGGTGAGGACAATGAGCAGTTCTTC.

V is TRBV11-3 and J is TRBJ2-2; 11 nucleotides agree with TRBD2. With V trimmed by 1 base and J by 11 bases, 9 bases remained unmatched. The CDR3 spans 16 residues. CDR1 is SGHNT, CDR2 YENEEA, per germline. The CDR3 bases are TGTGCCAGCAGCTTAGGAGGTAGCGGGAGGGCCGTCGAGCTGTTTTTT. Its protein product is CASSLGGSGRAVELFF.

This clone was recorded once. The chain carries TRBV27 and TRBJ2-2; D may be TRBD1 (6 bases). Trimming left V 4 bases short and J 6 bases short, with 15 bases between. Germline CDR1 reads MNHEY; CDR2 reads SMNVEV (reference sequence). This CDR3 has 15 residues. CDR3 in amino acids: CASSSPGAGSGELFF. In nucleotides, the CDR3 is TGTGCCAGCAGTTCCCCAGGGGCAGGCTCCGGGGAGCTGTTTTTT.

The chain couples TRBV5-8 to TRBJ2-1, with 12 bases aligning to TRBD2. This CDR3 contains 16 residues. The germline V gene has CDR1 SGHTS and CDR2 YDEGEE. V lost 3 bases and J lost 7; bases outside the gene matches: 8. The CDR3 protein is CASSYRLAGAWNEQFF. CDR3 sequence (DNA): TGTGCCAGCAGCTATAGACTAGCGGGAGCCTGGAATGAGCAGTTCTTC.

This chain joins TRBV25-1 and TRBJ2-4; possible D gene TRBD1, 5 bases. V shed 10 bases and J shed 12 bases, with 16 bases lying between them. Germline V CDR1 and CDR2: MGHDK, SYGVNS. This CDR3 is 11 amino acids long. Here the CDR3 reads CATSTVLGQYF. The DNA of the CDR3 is TGTGCCACCTCGACAGTTCTGGGTCAGTACTTC.

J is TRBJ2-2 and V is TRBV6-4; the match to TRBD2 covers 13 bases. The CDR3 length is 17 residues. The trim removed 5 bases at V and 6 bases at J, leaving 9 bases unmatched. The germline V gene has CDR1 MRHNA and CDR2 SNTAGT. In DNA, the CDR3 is TGTGCCAGCAGTCCGCGGACTAGCGGGAGTTGGTCCGGGGAGCTGTTTTTT. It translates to CASSPRTSGSWSGELFF.